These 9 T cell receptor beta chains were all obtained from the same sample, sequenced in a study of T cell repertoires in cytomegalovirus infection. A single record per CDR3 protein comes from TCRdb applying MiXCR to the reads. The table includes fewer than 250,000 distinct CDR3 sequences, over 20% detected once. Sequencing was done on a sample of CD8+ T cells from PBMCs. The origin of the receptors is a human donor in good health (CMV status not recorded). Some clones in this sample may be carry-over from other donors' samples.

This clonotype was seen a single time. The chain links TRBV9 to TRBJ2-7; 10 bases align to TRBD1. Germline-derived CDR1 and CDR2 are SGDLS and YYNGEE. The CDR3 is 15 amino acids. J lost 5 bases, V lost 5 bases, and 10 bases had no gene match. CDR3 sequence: CASSPPDRGWNEQYF. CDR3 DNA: TGTGCCAGCAGTCCTCCGGACAGGGGGTGGAACGAGCAGTACTTC.

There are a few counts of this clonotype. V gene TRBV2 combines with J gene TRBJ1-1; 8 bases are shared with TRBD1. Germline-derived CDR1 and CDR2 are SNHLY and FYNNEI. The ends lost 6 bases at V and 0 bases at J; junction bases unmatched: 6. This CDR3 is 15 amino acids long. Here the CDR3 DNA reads TGTGCCAGCAGCCGGACAGGGAGCATGAACACTGAAGCTTTCTTT. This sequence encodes CASSRTGSMNTEAFF.

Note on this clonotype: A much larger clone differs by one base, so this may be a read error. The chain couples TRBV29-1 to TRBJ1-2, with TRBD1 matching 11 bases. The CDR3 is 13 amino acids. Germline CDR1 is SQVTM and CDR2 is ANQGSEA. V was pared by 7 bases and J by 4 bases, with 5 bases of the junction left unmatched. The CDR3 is CSAHGTGGYGYTF. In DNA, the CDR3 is TGCAGCGCCCACGGGACAGGGGGCTATGGCTACACCTTC.

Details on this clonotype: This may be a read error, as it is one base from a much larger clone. The CDR3 loop is CASCYSRQGNTEAFF. The CDR3 bases are TGTGCCAGCTGTTACTCTCGGCAGGGGAACACTGAAGCTTTCTTT. The chain links TRBV6-2 or TRBV6-3 to TRBJ1-1; the D gene is possibly TRBD1 (5 bases). Germline CDR1 reads MNHEY; CDR2 reads SVGEGT. CDR3 length: 15 residues.

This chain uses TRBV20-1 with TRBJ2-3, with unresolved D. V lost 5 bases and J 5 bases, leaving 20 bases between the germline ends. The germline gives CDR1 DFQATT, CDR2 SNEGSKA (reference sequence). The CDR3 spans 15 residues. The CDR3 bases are TGCAGTGCTCAAGGTCTCCTAGAATATTTAGATACGCAGTATTTT. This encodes CSAQGLLEYLDTQYF.

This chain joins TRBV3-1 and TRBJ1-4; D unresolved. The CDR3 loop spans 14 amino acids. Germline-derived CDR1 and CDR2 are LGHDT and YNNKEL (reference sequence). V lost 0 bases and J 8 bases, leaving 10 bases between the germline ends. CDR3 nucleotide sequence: TGTGCCAGCAGCCAAGAGGCGGCGGAGGAAAAACTGTTTTTT. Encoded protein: CASSQEAAEEKLFF.

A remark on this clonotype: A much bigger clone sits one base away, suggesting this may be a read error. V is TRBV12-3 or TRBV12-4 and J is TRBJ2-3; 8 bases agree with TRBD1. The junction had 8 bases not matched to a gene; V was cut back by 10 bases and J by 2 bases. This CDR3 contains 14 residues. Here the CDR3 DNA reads TGTGCCAACAGCTCGGACAGGGCCACAGATACGCAGTATTTT. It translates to CANSSDRATDTQYF.

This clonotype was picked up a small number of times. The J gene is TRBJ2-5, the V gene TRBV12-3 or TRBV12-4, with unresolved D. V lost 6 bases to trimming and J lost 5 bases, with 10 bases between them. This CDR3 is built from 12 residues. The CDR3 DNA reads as TGTGCCAGCAGCCCGAATCATGAGACCCAGTACTTC. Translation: CASSPNHETQYF.

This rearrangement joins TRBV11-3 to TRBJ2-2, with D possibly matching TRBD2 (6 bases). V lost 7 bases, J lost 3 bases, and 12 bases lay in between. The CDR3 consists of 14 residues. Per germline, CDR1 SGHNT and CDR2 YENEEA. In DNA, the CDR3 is TGTGCCAGCACCCTGGGCGGGGACACCGGGGAGCTGTTTTTT. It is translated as CASTLGGDTGELFF.